The source of this TCR beta chain is a study of OX40 agonist ivuxolimab in advanced cancers. Some clones are missing from TCRdb's copy, which holds only in-frame ones; the method was immunoSEQ multiplex PCR. The table shows 74,000 or so clones, with over 85% occurring only once. As for this clone: The antigen remains undetermined.

Study results and limitations: Doses of 0.1 to 3.0 mg/kg were accompanied by clonal expansion of CD4+ and CD8+ blood T cells by week 6.

The V gene's germline CDR1 is SGHTA and CDR2 FQGNSA. V was clipped by 5 bases and J by 1 base, with 5 bases between them. This CDR3 has 12 amino acids. The origin of this receptor is an adult with an advanced solid tumor such as melanoma, head and neck, liver or kidney cancer. This specimen consisted of CD4+ or CD8+ T cells sorted from blood, obtained in a trial of the OX40 agonist ivuxolimab. V is TRBV7-2 and J is TRBJ1-1; unclear D gene. The CDR3 is CASSPWNTEAFF. Here the CDR3 DNA reads TGTGCCAGCAGCCCCTGGAACACTGAAGCTTTCTTT.